Described below is a single T cell receptor beta chain sequence and its context. TCR beta CDR3 region amplification was performed from RNA transcripts. During a first-round RT-PCR of the TCR CDR3, the HTBI primer set was used. From the multiplex PCR reads, TCRdb called clonotypes with MiXCR, one entry per CDR3 protein. The sample consists of about 280,000 distinct CDR3 sequences, 25% to 30% of them appearing once. CDR3 length: 14 residues. Trimming took off 2 bases at V and 5 bases at J, with 12 bases between the two ends. In germline, CDR1 is MNHNS, CDR2 SASEGT. The data are from a study of T cells in Graves' hyperthyroidism and ophthalmopathy.

This chain links TRBV6-1 with TRBJ2-5; possibly TRBD1 or TRBD2 for D (5 bases each). Sequencing was done on a sample of blood. This clonotype was sampled from a man aged 40-50 years with Graves' hyperthyroidism that later progressed to Graves' ophthalmopathy. CDR3: CASSEYGGTETQYF. CDR3 nucleotide sequence: TGTGCCAGCAGTGAATATGGGGGAACGGAGACCCAGTACTTC.